The subject of this entry is one TCR beta chain. Method: immunoSEQ multiplex PCR; TCRdb's copy keeps in-frame clones and lacks some. The sample includes about 150,000 clones, over 90% seen only once; the top ten take 5.1%. These data originate in a study of T cell responses to AZD1222 COVID-19 vaccine. CDR3 length equals 15 residues. With 7 bases removed from V and 0 bases from J, the gap between germline ends came to 12 bases. Germline values: CDR1 LGHDT, CDR2 YNNKEL (reference sequence). The input for sequencing was peripheral blood, taken on day 0 of AZD1222 vaccination. The genes are TRBV3-1 (or the pseudogene TRBV3-2) and TRBJ2-2; TRBD1 might be the D (5 bases). The TCR comes from an adult in good health. The CDR3 here is CASTRAVTNTGELFF. Written as DNA, the CDR3 is TGTGCCAGCACCAGGGCAGTAACGAACACCGGGGAGCTGTTTTTT.